Listed here is a single T cell receptor (beta chain). Its antigen is as yet unknown. Germline loops: CDR1 SGHDN, CDR2 FVKESK. V lost 3 bases and J 3 bases, leaving 9 bases between the germline ends. The CDR3 length is 13 residues. The sample is drawn from a study of cytomegalovirus exposure and HLA in healthy donors. The table came from immunoSEQ multiplex PCR; TCRdb's copy has only in-frame clones and leaves some out. Of 200,000 or so clones in the sample, roughly 88% were seen once. Findings of the study overall: In vitro experiments confirmed that three CMV-associated chains were specific for CMV antigens. Overall, approximately 150 TCR beta chains were annotated as cytomegalovirus-associated.

This chain connects TRBV14 to TRBJ2-7; a weak D match, TRBD1 (5 bases). The clonotype originates from a woman in her 30s in good health and CMV-seropositive. The material sequenced was PBMCs. This chain's CDR3 is CASSQRQNYEQYF. In DNA form, the CDR3 reads TGTGCCAGCAGCCAGAGACAGAACTACGAGCAGTACTTC. Using reference TRBV14 and TRBJ2-7 for the parts outside the CDR3, the full variable domain is EAGVTQFPSHSVIEKGQTVTLRCDPISGHDNLYWYRRVMGKEIKFLLHFVKESKQDESGMPNNRFLAERTGGTYSTLKVQPAELEDSGVYFCASSQRQNYEQYFGPGTRLTVT.